Presented here are 26 T cell receptor beta chains from one specimen sequenced in a study of human T cells and chemical hapten exposure. Described time point: pre-sensitization, week 0. The treatment was: therapeutic diphenylcyclopropenone sensitization with weekly scalp DPC. MiXCR was run by TCRdb on the RACE reads, yielding one entry per CDR3 protein. The sample holds 100,000 to 150,000 distinct CDR3 sequences; roughly 14% are singletons and the top ten take roughly 3.1%. This specimen was whole blood, taken in connection with sensitization to the hapten diphenylcyclopropenone (DPC). All receptors come from a woman aged 18-30 years with alopecia areata. Some clones in this sample may be carry-over from other donors' samples.

This clonotype was recorded a few times. The chain has TRBV11-2 and TRBJ1-4, with D possibly matching TRBD1 (6 bases). Per germline, CDR1 SGHAT and CDR2 FQNNGV. Trimming took 3 bases from V and 0 from J, leaving 8 bases between them. The CDR3 length is 15 residues. The CDR3 here is CASSLNRATNEKLFF. DNA of the CDR3: TGTGCCAGCAGCTTGAACAGGGCAACTAATGAAAAACTGTTTTTT.

This clonotype has more than one count but fewer than ten. V is TRBV6-6 and J is TRBJ1-2; a weak D match, TRBD1 (5 bases). Germline lookup yields CDR1 MNHNY and CDR2 SVGAGI (reference sequence). The CDR3 sequence is 13 residues long. Trimming removed 5 bases from V and 4 bases from J, with 11 bases in between. The CDR3 DNA follows: TGTGCCAGCAGTACAGACAGCCTCTATGGCTACACCTTC. Amino acids: CASSTDSLYGYTF.

This clonotype was detected ten times or more. The rearrangement links TRBV11-2 to TRBJ2-7, with 8 bases lining up with TRBD2. Germline-derived CDR1 and CDR2 are SGHAT and FQNNGV. This CDR3 spans 14 amino acids. V shed 4 bases, J shed 3 bases, and the junction held 5 bases outside the gene matches. The chain's CDR3 is CASSSGLADYEQYF. For the CDR3, the DNA is TGTGCCAGCAGCTCCGGACTAGCCGACTACGAGCAGTACTTC.

This clonotype was seen more than once but under ten times. This rearrangement joins TRBV29-1 to TRBJ2-3, with 8 bases aligning to TRBD1. The trim removed 8 bases at V and 2 bases at J, leaving 9 bases unmatched. This CDR3 has 14 amino acids. Germline assignment: CDR1 SQVTM and CDR2 ANQGSEA. CDR3 bases: TGCAGCATATTGACGGACAGGGTCACAGATACGCAGTATTTT. Its protein product is CSILTDRVTDTQYF.

This clonotype has at least ten counts. V usage is TRBV6-5 and J usage is TRBJ1-2, with 7 bases fitting TRBD1. CDR3 length: 17 amino acids. V was clipped by 4 bases and J by 5 bases; unmatched bases: 16. Germline V gives CDR1 MNHEY, CDR2 SVGAGI. CDR3: CASSFRTGGSLSYGYTF. CDR3 nucleotide sequence: TGTGCCAGCAGTTTCCGGACAGGCGGTTCCCTTTCGTATGGCTACACCTTC.

The sample holds a few counts of this clonotype. This rearrangement joins TRBV3-1 to TRBJ2-2; D is unresolved. From germline, CDR1 is LGHDT and CDR2 YNNKEL (reference sequence). This CDR3 region has 13 residues. Trimming pared 5 bases from V and 4 bases from J, leaving 8 bases between. The CDR3 DNA reads as TGTGCCAGCAGCATTCACAGCACCGGGGAGCTGTTTTTT. This translates into CASSIHSTGELFF.

In this sample, this clonotype turned up a few times. The chain carries TRBV12-3 or TRBV12-4 and TRBJ1-1, with TRBD1 matching 8 bases. CDR3 length: 17 amino acids. V gave up 3 bases and J gave up 0 bases; unmatched junction bases: 9. The CDR3 sequence is CASSFPGTGLMNTEAFF. In DNA, the CDR3 is TGTGCCAGCAGTTTTCCTGGGACAGGCCTTATGAACACTGAAGCTTTCTTT.

This clonotype was observed many times. The chain uses TRBV7-6 and TRBJ2-1; the D is unclear. This CDR3 region has 12 residues. Germline V lookup: CDR1 SGHVS, CDR2 FNYEAQ. V was pared by 2 bases and J by 5 bases, with 4 bases between. CDR3: CASSLRHNEQFF. CDR3 nucleotide sequence: TGTGCCAGCAGCTTACGCCACAATGAGCAGTTCTTC.

This clonotype was seen many times. CDR3 loop: CASSSSPSLAAEQFF. CDR3 sequence (DNA): TGTGCCAGCAGTTCTTCCCCCTCACTAGCGGCGGAGCAGTTCTTC. The rearrangement uses TRBV27 and TRBJ2-1, with 8 nucleotides matching TRBD2. Unmatched junction bases numbered 12, after V lost 4 bases and J lost 10 bases. The CDR3 runs 15 residues. The V gene's germline CDR1 is MNHEY and CDR2 SMNVEV (reference sequence).

The chain links TRBV19 to TRBJ2-1; D perhaps matches TRBD1 (5 bases). V was pared by 5 bases and J by 4 bases, with 12 bases between. The CDR3 length is 14 residues. CDR1 is LNHDA and CDR2 is SQIVND in the germline V gene (reference sequence). Written as DNA, the CDR3 is TGTGCCAGTAGTTCTAGGGGTCTGTACAATGAGCAGTTCTTC. It codes for CASSSRGLYNEQFF.

This clonotype was detected many times. Here the CDR3 DNA reads TGCGCCAGCAGCCAAGATCGGGACTTTTTCCTAGCGGGGGGGAATGAGCAGTTCTTC. Encoded protein: CASSQDRDFFLAGGNEQFF. The chain has TRBV4-3 and TRBJ2-1, with TRBD2 matching over 12 bases. This CDR3 has 19 residues. V shed 0 bases and J 7 bases; nucleotides not matched to a gene: 13. Germline V lookup: CDR1 LGHNA, CDR2 YSLEER.

The rearrangement uses TRBV18 and TRBJ1-5, with a weak D call TRBD1 (5 bases). Trimming removed 2 bases from V and 7 bases from J, with 12 bases in between. Germline CDR1 reads KGHSH; CDR2 reads LQKENI. CDR3 length: 14 residues. CDR3 sequence: CASSPSGTVQPQHF. For the CDR3, the DNA is TGTGCCAGCTCACCATCCGGGACTGTGCAGCCCCAGCATTTT.

The chain joins TRBV6-6 to TRBJ1-4; tentative D call: TRBD1 (5 bases). The ends were cut back, 5 bases at V and 2 bases at J, with 12 bases in the middle. Germline V CDR1 and CDR2: MNHNY, SVGAGI (reference sequence). The CDR3 contains 15 residues. CDR3 sequence (DNA): TGTGCCAGCAGTCCAAAGGGACGGACTAATGAAAAACTGTTTTTT. This encodes CASSPKGRTNEKLFF.

V gene TRBV4-3 combines with J gene TRBJ2-7; D not certain. Between the trimmed V and J ends, which lost 1 base and 0 bases, there was a span of 10 bases. This CDR3 contains 15 residues. Looked up from germline, CDR1 is LGHNA and CDR2 is YSLEER. The CDR3 reads CASSQGQASSYEQYF. Written as DNA, the CDR3 is TGCGCCAGCAGCCAAGGGCAGGCCAGCTCCTACGAGCAGTACTTC.

This clonotype was seen at least ten times. The chain couples TRBV12-3 or TRBV12-4 to TRBJ1-1; 9 nucleotides agree with TRBD1. After removal of 6 bases from V and 1 base from J, the junction contained 9 bases not matched to a gene. The CDR3 has 16 amino acids. Written as DNA, the CDR3 is TGTGCCAGCAGAAGTACAGGGGGCGCGGGGAACACTGAAGCTTTCTTT. As protein: CASRSTGGAGNTEAFF.

In its sample, this clonotype was seen a few times. The chain links TRBV28 to TRBJ2-3; D remains ambiguous. CDR1 and CDR2 (germline): MDHEN, SYDVKM. The V and J ends lost 5 bases and 1 base respectively, with 16 bases between them. CDR3 length equals 16 residues. CDR3 in DNA: TGTGCCAGCAGTCCGCTCCTAGGGCAACGCACAGATACGCAGTATTTT. It codes for CASSPLLGQRTDTQYF.

Many counts were recorded for this clonotype. The CDR3 is CSAREQGNRSPLHF. The DNA for the CDR3 is TGCAGTGCTAGAGAACAGGGAAATCGTTCACCCCTCCACTTT. The chain recombines TRBV20-1 with TRBJ1-6; a possible D gene is TRBD1 (6 bases). The CDR3 spans 14 residues. Deletions cut 0 bases from V and 9 bases from J, with 12 bases between. The germline V gene has CDR1 DFQATT and CDR2 SNEGSKA (reference sequence).

This clonotype was picked up many times. The chain employs TRBV19 and TRBJ1-5; D ambiguous. The CDR3 consists of 16 residues. Trimming removed 3 bases at V and 4 bases at J, with 16 bases between. Germline V gene lookup returns CDR1 LNHDA and CDR2 SQIVND (reference sequence). The CDR3 DNA reads TGTGCCAGTAGTATGGCCCTTTTAAGGAGTAATCAGCCCCAGCATTTT. Protein product: CASSMALLRSNQPQHF.

This clonotype turned up a few times. V gene TRBV9 combines with J gene TRBJ2-7; 12 nucleotides match TRBD2. The CDR3 spans 14 residues. Germline CDR1 is SGDLS and CDR2 is YYNGEE. After removal of 3 bases from V and 7 bases from J, the junction contained 5 bases not matched to a gene. CDR3 nucleotide sequence: TGTGCCAGCAGCGCTAGCGGGGGGGCTTTTGAGCAGTACTTC. Translating gives CASSASGGAFEQYF.

This clonotype was counted between two and nine times. This chain joins TRBV18 and TRBJ2-3; 10 bases agree with TRBD2. CDR1 KGHSH and CDR2 LQKENI come from the germline V gene. The CDR3 sequence is 15 residues long. The trim removed 3 bases at V and 4 bases at J, leaving 4 bases unmatched. DNA of the CDR3: TGTGCCAGCTCACCTCTAGCGGGGGATGCAGATACGCAGTATTTT. Amino acid sequence: CASSPLAGDADTQYF.

This clonotype has more than one count but fewer than ten. The rearrangement joins TRBV12-3 or TRBV12-4 to TRBJ1-3; the D gene is possibly TRBD1 (6 bases). The CDR3 is 13 amino acids. V was clipped by 2 bases and J by 4 bases, with 6 bases between them. The CDR3 is CASSLQGGNTIYF. DNA of the CDR3: TGTGCCAGCAGTTTACAGGGGGGAAACACCATATATTTT.

The V call is TRBV6-5, the J call TRBJ2-2; D might be TRBD1 or TRBD2, each matching 5 bases. CDR1 and CDR2 from the germline V gene are MNHEY and SVGAGI. V dropped 6 bases and J dropped 6 bases, with 8 bases sitting between them. The length of the CDR3 is 12 residues. The chain's CDR3 is CASRRGPGELFF. CDR3 nucleotide sequence: TGTGCCAGCAGGAGGGGACCCGGGGAGCTGTTTTTT.

This clonotype came up a few times. V gene TRBV27 combines with J gene TRBJ2-7; D gene uncertain. The V gene lost 3 bases and the J gene lost 5 bases, with 5 bases spanning the gap. Germline V gene data show CDR1 as MNHEY and CDR2 as SMNVEV (reference sequence). The CDR3 contains 11 residues. CDR3 in DNA: TGTGCCAGCAGTTTTTCGAACGAGCAGTACTTC. Translation gives CASSFSNEQYF.

This clonotype was seen a few times. The J gene is TRBJ1-5, the V gene TRBV6-2 or TRBV6-3; no clear D gene. Trimming took off 6 bases at V and 9 bases at J, with 18 bases between the two ends. The CDR3 loop spans 14 amino acids. Looked up from germline, CDR1 is MNHEY and CDR2 is SVGEGT. CDR3 sequence (DNA): TGTGCCAGCAGCCCACTCGGCGGGCGAGGGCCCCAGCATTTT. It is translated as CASSPLGGRGPQHF.

This clonotype has more than one count but fewer than ten. The chain employs TRBV25-1 and TRBJ1-1; D not certain. CDR3 length equals 16 residues. V gave up 5 bases and J gave up 0 bases, with 16 bases separating them. Looked up from germline, CDR1 is MGHDK and CDR2 is SYGVNS. The CDR3 nucleotides are TGTGCCAGCAGTTTCTCGGGGATCTCGATGAACACTGAAGCTTTCTTT. It is translated as CASSFSGISMNTEAFF. Looking up the rest from reference TRBV25-1 and TRBJ1-1 gives the full variable domain: EADIYQTPRYLVIGTGKKITLECSQTMGHDKMYWYQQDPGMELHLIHYSYGVNSTEKGDLSSESTVSRIRTEHFPLTLESARPSHTSQYLCASSFSGISMNTEAFFGQGTRLTVV.

This clonotype was detected many times. V gene TRBV12-3 or TRBV12-4 combines with J gene TRBJ1-5; D gene uncertain. The CDR3 consists of 14 residues. V lost 3 bases and J lost 6, with 12 bases in between. CDR3: CASSFRGVVQPQHF. In DNA form, the CDR3 reads TGTGCCAGCAGTTTCCGCGGGGTTGTTCAGCCCCAGCATTTT.